This T cell receptor (beta chain) was sequenced for a study of blood T cell repertoires in COVID-19. About the research overall: Samples of COVID-19 (acute and convalescent) were obtained from the United States, Italy and Spain.

CDR1 and CDR2 from the germline V gene are MNHEY and SVGEGT. J gave up 4 bases and V 5 bases, and 3 bases lay outside the gene matches. The CDR3 contains 14 residues. Assay: immunoSEQ multiplex PCR; the TCRdb copy retains only in-frame clones and omits some. The sample shows tens of thousands of clones, about nine tenths of them seen only once. This clonotype was obtained from a human donor with active COVID-19. The donor label of this sample is uncertain. Sequencing input: peripheral blood. V and J are TRBV6-2 or TRBV6-3 and TRBJ2-7, with TRBD2 matching over 12 bases. CDR3 loop: CASSRTSGIYEQYF. The CDR3 nucleotides are TGTGCCAGCAGTCGGACTAGCGGGATATACGAGCAGTACTTC.